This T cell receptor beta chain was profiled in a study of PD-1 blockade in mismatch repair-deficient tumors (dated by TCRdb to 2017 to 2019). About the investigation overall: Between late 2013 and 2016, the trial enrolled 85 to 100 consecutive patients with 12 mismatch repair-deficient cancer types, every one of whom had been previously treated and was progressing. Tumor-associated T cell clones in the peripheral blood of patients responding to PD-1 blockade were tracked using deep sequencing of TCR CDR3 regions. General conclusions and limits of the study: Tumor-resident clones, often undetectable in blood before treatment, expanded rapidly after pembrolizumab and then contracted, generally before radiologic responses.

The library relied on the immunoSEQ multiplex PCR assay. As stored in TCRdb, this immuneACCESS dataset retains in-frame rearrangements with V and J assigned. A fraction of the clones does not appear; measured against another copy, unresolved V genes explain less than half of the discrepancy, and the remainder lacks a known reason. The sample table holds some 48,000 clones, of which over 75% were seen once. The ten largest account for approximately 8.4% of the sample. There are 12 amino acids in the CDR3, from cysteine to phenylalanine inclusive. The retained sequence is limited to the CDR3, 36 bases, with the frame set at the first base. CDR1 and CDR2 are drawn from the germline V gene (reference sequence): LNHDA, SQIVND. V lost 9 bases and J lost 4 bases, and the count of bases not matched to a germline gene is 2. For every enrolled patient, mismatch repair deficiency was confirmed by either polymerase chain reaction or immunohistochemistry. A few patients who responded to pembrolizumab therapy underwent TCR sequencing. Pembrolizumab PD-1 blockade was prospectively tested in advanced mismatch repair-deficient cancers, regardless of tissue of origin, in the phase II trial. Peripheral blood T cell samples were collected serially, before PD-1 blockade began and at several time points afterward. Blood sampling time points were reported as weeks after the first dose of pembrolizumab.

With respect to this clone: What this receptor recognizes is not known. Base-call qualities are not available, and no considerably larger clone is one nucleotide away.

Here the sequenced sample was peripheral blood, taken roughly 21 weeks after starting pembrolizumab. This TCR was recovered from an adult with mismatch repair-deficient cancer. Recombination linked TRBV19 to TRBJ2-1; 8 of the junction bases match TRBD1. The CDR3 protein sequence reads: CASRQGYNEQFF. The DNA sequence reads TGTGCCAGCAGACAGGGGTACAATGAGCAGTTCTTC. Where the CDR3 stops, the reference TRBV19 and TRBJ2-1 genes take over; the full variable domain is DGGITQSPKYLFRKEGQNVTLSCEQNLNHDAMYWYRQDPGQGLRLIYYSQIVNDFQKGDIAEGYSVSREKKESFPLTVTSAQKNPTAFYLCASRQGYNEQFFGPGTRLTVL.